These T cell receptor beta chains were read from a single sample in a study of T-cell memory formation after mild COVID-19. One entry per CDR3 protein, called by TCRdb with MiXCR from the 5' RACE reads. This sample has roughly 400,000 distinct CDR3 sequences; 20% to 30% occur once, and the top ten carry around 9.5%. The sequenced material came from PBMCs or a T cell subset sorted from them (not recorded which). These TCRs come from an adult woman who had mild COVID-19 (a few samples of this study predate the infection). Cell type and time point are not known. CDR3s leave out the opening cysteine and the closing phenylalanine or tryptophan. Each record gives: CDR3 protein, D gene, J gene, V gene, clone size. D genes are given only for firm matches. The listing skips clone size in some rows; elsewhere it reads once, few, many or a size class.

CDR3 protein: ASSFGRRSSYEQY; D gene: -; J gene: TRBJ2-7; V gene: TRBV27; clone size: once
CDR3 protein: ASRTGAGASYEQY; D gene: -; J gene: TRBJ2-7; V gene: TRBV6-2/TRBV6-3; clone size: -
CDR3 protein: ASRPGGPYNEQF; D gene: TRBD2; J gene: TRBJ2-1; V gene: TRBV2; clone size: -
CDR3 protein: AIRVLDRNTGELF; D gene: -; J gene: TRBJ2-2; V gene: TRBV10-3; clone size: few
CDR3 protein: ASSFYGAWYNEQF; D gene: -; J gene: TRBJ2-1; V gene: TRBV5-1; clone size: few
CDR3 protein: ASSYSTGGGVEQF; D gene: TRBD2; J gene: TRBJ2-1; V gene: TRBV6-2/TRBV6-3; clone size: -
CDR3 protein: ATSERTGGGYT; D gene: TRBD1; J gene: TRBJ1-2; V gene: TRBV24-1; clone size: -
CDR3 protein: ASSFTGGSLFTDTQY; D gene: -; J gene: TRBJ2-3; V gene: TRBV27; clone size: many
CDR3 protein: ASSKREGKTQY; D gene: TRBD2; J gene: TRBJ2-5; V gene: TRBV27; clone size: few
CDR3 protein: ASRTGTGNYEQF; D gene: TRBD1; J gene: TRBJ2-1; V gene: TRBV5-1; clone size: -
CDR3 protein: ASSFGTAQETQY; D gene: -; J gene: TRBJ2-5; V gene: TRBV7-3; clone size: many
CDR3 protein: ASSRSGVDIQY; D gene: TRBD2; J gene: TRBJ2-4; V gene: TRBV7-9; clone size: few
CDR3 protein: ASSLEGPGDTEAF; D gene: -; J gene: TRBJ1-1; V gene: TRBV7-9; clone size: few
CDR3 protein: ASSQDHRGRGPFYEKLF; D gene: TRBD1; J gene: TRBJ1-4; V gene: TRBV4-1; clone size: -
CDR3 protein: ASSPGGDTGELF; D gene: TRBD2; J gene: TRBJ2-2; V gene: TRBV3-1; clone size: -
CDR3 protein: ASSNTGSSYNEQF; D gene: -; J gene: TRBJ2-1; V gene: TRBV4-1; clone size: -
CDR3 protein: ASSQESRGETYEQY; D gene: -; J gene: TRBJ2-7; V gene: TRBV4-1; clone size: -
CDR3 protein: AISSFGAGGDNYGYT; D gene: TRBD1; J gene: TRBJ1-2; V gene: TRBV10-3; clone size: -
CDR3 protein: ASSHGALAGGAPYEQY; D gene: TRBD2; J gene: TRBJ2-7; V gene: TRBV5-1; clone size: few
CDR3 protein: ASSFGPTSEDYTGELF; D gene: TRBD2; J gene: TRBJ2-2; V gene: TRBV7-9; clone size: -
CDR3 protein: ASSVAGVAETQY; D gene: -; J gene: TRBJ2-5; V gene: TRBV9; clone size: few
CDR3 protein: ATSEGESETQY; D gene: -; J gene: TRBJ2-5; V gene: TRBV24-1; clone size: -
CDR3 protein: ASSKGAPREQY; D gene: TRBD1; J gene: TRBJ2-7; V gene: TRBV3-1; clone size: -
CDR3 protein: ASSEPSRQGAYEQY; D gene: TRBD1; J gene: TRBJ2-7; V gene: TRBV6-1; clone size: -
CDR3 protein: ASSRLQGSYEQY; D gene: -; J gene: TRBJ2-7; V gene: TRBV11-2; clone size: -
CDR3 protein: ASSFQGDMTEAF; D gene: TRBD1; J gene: TRBJ1-1; V gene: TRBV5-4; clone size: few
CDR3 protein: ASSPLAQADTQY; D gene: -; J gene: TRBJ2-3; V gene: TRBV18; clone size: -
CDR3 protein: ASSSSAGQGRNQPQH; D gene: -; J gene: TRBJ1-5; V gene: TRBV12-3/TRBV12-4; clone size: -
CDR3 protein: ASSLEEVVNTEAF; D gene: -; J gene: TRBJ1-1; V gene: TRBV5-4; clone size: few
CDR3 protein: ASRDGLAWGEQY; D gene: TRBD2; J gene: TRBJ2-7; V gene: TRBV5-1; clone size: few
CDR3 protein: ASRTSGELYNEQF; D gene: TRBD2; J gene: TRBJ2-1; V gene: TRBV12-3/TRBV12-4; clone size: -
CDR3 protein: ASSGSSGANVLT; D gene: -; J gene: TRBJ2-6; V gene: TRBV5-1; clone size: few
CDR3 protein: ASSPSEGQPQH; D gene: -; J gene: TRBJ1-5; V gene: TRBV18; clone size: few
CDR3 protein: ATSRARTMNTEAF; D gene: -; J gene: TRBJ1-1; V gene: TRBV15; clone size: few
CDR3 protein: ASRLTPAGNTIY; D gene: -; J gene: TRBJ1-3; V gene: TRBV12-3/TRBV12-4; clone size: -
CDR3 protein: ASSRGSSIGELF; D gene: -; J gene: TRBJ2-2; V gene: TRBV7-9; clone size: few
CDR3 protein: ASSEPGGQTYEQY; D gene: TRBD1; J gene: TRBJ2-7; V gene: TRBV25-1; clone size: -
CDR3 protein: ASSRTGGAYEQY; D gene: TRBD2; J gene: TRBJ2-7; V gene: TRBV7-9; clone size: -
CDR3 protein: ATSDPSRLDEQF; D gene: -; J gene: TRBJ2-1; V gene: TRBV24-1; clone size: few
CDR3 protein: ASRKIAGVQETQY; D gene: TRBD2; J gene: TRBJ2-5; V gene: TRBV3-1; clone size: few
CDR3 protein: ASSQGFGREDEKLF; D gene: -; J gene: TRBJ1-4; V gene: TRBV4-3; clone size: few
CDR3 protein: SAQKRAYEQY; D gene: -; J gene: TRBJ2-7; V gene: TRBV20-1; clone size: -
CDR3 protein: ASRGGRGSDTQY; D gene: TRBD2; J gene: TRBJ2-3; V gene: TRBV7-2; clone size: -
CDR3 protein: ASSYSRGISYNEQF; D gene: -; J gene: TRBJ2-1; V gene: TRBV6-5; clone size: few
CDR3 protein: ASSYRFAILDRELYNSPLH; D gene: TRBD1; J gene: TRBJ1-6; V gene: TRBV6-5; clone size: few
CDR3 protein: ASSLLGQGEGMNTEAF; D gene: TRBD1; J gene: TRBJ1-1; V gene: TRBV5-1; clone size: few